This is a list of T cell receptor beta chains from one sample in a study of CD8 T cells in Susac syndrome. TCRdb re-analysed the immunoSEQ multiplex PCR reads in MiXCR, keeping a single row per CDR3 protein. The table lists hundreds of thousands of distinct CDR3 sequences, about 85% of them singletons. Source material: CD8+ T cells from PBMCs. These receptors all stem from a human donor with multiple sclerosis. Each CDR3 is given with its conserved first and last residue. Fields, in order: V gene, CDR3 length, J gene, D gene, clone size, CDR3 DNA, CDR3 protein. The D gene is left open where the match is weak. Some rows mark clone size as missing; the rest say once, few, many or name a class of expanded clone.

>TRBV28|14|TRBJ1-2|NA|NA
TGTGCCAGCAGTTTGGACCCAGCTAACTATGGCTACACCTTC
CASSLDPANYGYTF
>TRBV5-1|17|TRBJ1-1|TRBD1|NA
TGCGCCAGCAGCGATGGGACAGGGGGCCCGATGAACACTGAAGCTTTCTTT
CASSDGTGGPMNTEAFF
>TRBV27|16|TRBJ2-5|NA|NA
TGTGCCAGCAGTTTAAGGCCGGCCTTGTACCAAGAGACCCAGTACTTC
CASSLRPALYQETQYF
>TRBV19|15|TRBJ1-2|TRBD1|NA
TGTGCCAGTAGTACTCTTGGACAGGGGGCGCGAGGCTACACCTTC
CASSTLGQGARGYTF
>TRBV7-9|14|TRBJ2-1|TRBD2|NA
TGTGCCAGCAGCTACGGGGGGGCCGGGTATGAGCAGTTCTTC
CASSYGGAGYEQFF
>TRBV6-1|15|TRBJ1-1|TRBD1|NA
TGTGCCAGCAGCCCAAGGGGGCAGGGGTACACTGAAGCTTTCTTT
CASSPRGQGYTEAFF
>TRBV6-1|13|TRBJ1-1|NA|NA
TGTGCCAGCACCTTACATGTGAACACTGAAGCTTTCTTT
CASTLHVNTEAFF
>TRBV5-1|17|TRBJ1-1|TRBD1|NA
TGCGCCAGCAGCTTCATACCGGGACAGGGGAACCCCGGCGATGTTTTCTTT
CASSFIPGQGNPGDVFF
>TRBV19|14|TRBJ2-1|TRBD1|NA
TGTGCCAGCCAGGACAGGGGGTCCTACAATGAGCAGTTCTTC
CASQDRGSYNEQFF
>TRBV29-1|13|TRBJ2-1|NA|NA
TGCAGCGTTGAAAGAGCCTCCTACAATGAGCGGTTCTTC
CSVERASYNERFF
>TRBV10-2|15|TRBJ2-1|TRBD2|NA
TGCGCCAGCATACGCGGGGGGTTCCTCTACAATGAGCAGTTCTTC
CASIRGGFLYNEQFF
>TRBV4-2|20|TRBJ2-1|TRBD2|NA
TGTGCCAGCAGCCAAGATCCCCTAGCGGGGGGATCAAGCTCCTACAATGAGCAGTTCTTC
CASSQDPLAGGSSSYNEQFF
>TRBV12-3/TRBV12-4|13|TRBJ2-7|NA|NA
TGTGCCAGCAGTTTAAATGTCCTCCGGGAGCAGTACTTC
CASSLNVLREQYF
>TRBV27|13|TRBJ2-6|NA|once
TGTGCCAGCAGTTCGATGGGGGCCAACGTCCTGACTTTC
CASSSMGANVLTF
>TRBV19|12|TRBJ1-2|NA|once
TGTGCCAGTATTGGGACACCATATGGCTACACCTTC
CASIGTPYGYTF
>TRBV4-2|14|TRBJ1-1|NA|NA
TGTGCCAGCAGCCAGGGACTGGAAGGCACTGAAGCTTTCTTT
CASSQGLEGTEAFF
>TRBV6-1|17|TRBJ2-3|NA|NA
TGTGCCAGCAGTCCTACGGATCGTAGCGGCGCGCAGGATACGCAGTATTTT
CASSPTDRSGAQDTQYF
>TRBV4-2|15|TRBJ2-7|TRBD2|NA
TGTGCCAGCAGCCCGGGAGGGGGGCCTTTGGACGAGCAGTACTTC
CASSPGGGPLDEQYF
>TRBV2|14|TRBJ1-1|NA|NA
TGTGCCAGCAGTGTAATAGGACAGAACACTGAAGCTTTCTTT
CASSVIGQNTEAFF
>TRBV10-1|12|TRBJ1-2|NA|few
TGCGCCAGCAGTCCGGACGGCTATGGCTACACCTTC
CASSPDGYGYTF
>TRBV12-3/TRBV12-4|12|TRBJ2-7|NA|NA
TGTGCCAGCACCGACACCTCCTACGAGCAGTACTTC
CASTDTSYEQYF
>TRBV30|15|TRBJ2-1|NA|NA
TGTGCCTGGAGTGTATACAGTGAATCCTACAATGAGCAGTTCTTC
CAWSVYSESYNEQFF
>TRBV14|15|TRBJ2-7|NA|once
TGTGCCAGCAGCCAATGGGTGGGCCCCTCCTACGAGCAGTACTTC
CASSQWVGPSYEQYF
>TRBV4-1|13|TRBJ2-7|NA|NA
TGCGCCAGCAGCCACCAGACCGCCTACGAGCAGTACTTC
CASSHQTAYEQYF
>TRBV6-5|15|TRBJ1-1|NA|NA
TGTGCCAGCAGCCGTACAGCCGGGGGGTTCACTGAAGCTTTCTTT
CASSRTAGGFTEAFF
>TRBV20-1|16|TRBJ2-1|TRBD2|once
TGCAGTGCTTACTACGGACGGGAGGGCCGCTACAATGAGCAGTTCTTC
CSAYYGREGRYNEQFF
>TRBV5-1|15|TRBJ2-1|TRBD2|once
TGCGCCGGAAGTCCCGGCGGGAGCTCCTACAATGAGCAGTTCTTC
CAGSPGGSSYNEQFF
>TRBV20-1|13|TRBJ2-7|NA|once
TGCAGTGCTAGAGATCCTTTCTCCTACGAGCAGTACTTC
CSARDPFSYEQYF
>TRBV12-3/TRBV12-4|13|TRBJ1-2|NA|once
TGTGCCAGCAGGTTGACAGAGAACTATGGCTACACCTTC
CASRLTENYGYTF
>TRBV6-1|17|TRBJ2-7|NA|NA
TGTGCCAGCGGTGGTGGGTTGGGCGGAAAAAGCTCCTACGAGCAGTACTTC
CASGGGLGGKSSYEQYF
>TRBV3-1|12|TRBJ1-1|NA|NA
TGTGCCAGCGGATGGACAGCGATTGAAGCTTTCTTT
CASGWTAIEAFF
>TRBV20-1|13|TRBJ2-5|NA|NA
TGCAGTGCTAGGCCTATGACAGCAGAGACCCAGTACTTC
CSARPMTAETQYF
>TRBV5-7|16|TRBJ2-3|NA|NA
TGTGCCAGCAGCTCGCCGAGGACAGCTCTCACAGATACGCAGTATTTT
CASSSPRTALTDTQYF
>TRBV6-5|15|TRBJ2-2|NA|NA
TGTGCCAGCAGTTACTCGATTTCGTACACCGGGGAGCTGTTTTTT
CASSYSISYTGELFF
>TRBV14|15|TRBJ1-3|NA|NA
TGTGCCAGCAGCCCCAGGACGAGCTCTGGAAACACCATATATTTT
CASSPRTSSGNTIYF
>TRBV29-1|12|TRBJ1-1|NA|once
TGCAGCGTTGGACATCCAGAGACTGAAGCTTTCTTT
CSVGHPETEAFF
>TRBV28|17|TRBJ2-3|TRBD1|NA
TGTGCCAGCAGTCCCATCCCCGGGACAGGGGGGACAGATACGCAGTATTTT
CASSPIPGTGGTDTQYF
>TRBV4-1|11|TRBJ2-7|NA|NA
TGCGCCAGCAGCGACGGGATCGAGCAGTACTTC
CASSDGIEQYF
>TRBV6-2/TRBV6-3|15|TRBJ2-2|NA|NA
TGTGCCAGCAGTTACAACCGGGAAGACACCGGGGAGCTGTTTTTT
CASSYNREDTGELFF
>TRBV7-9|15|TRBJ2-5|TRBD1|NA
TGTGCCAGCAGCCGAGGAGGACAGGGGGACGAGACCCAGTACTTC
CASSRGGQGDETQYF
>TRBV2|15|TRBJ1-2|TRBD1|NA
TGTGCCAGCAGTGATCGTGTGACAGGGGAGGATGGCTACACCTTC
CASSDRVTGEDGYTF
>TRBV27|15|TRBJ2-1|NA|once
TGTGCCAGCAGGACAGAGAGGGGACGGTACAATGAGCAGTTCTTC
CASRTERGRYNEQFF
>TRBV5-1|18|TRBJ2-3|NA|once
TGCGCCAGCAGCCCATCCCGGGACTTCCTCAATGTCCCAGATACGCAGTATTTT
CASSPSRDFLNVPDTQYF
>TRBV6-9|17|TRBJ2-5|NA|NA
TGTGCCAGCAGTAATACGAATGGGGCGGGGGCCCAAGAGACCCAGTACTTC
CASSNTNGAGAQETQYF
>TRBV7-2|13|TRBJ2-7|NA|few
TGTGCCAGTTCCACTGGGGCTGTCTACGAGCAGTACTTC
CASSTGAVYEQYF
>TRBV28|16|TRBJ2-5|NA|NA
TGTGCCAGCAGTTTATATTCCGGGGCGGCGGAAGAGACCCAGTACTTC
CASSLYSGAAEETQYF
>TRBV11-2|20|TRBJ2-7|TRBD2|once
TGTGCCAGCAGCCTTCCAAAGGGGGTCCTGACTAGCGTTAATACCTACGAGCAGTACTTC
CASSLPKGVLTSVNTYEQYF
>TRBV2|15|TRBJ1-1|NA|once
TGTGCCAGCAGTGGAACAGCCGTCGGGAACACTGAAGCTTTCTTT
CASSGTAVGNTEAFF
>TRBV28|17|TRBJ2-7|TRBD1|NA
TGTGCCAGCAGTTTACGACTAACGGGGACAGGGGCTTACGAGCAGTACTTC
CASSLRLTGTGAYEQYF
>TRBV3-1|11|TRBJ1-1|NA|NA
TGTGCCAGCAGCCAGCAGGGGTTAGCTTTCTTT
CASSQQGLAFF
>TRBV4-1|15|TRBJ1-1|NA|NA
TGCGCCAGCAGCCAAGGGCCGGAAGGGTATACTGAAGCTTTCTTT
CASSQGPEGYTEAFF
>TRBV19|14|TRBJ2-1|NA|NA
TGTGCCAGTGCGTGGCAGGGCGTCTACAATGAGCAGTTCTTC
CASAWQGVYNEQFF
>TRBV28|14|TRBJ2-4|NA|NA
TGTGCCAGCAGTCTACTGACCTTCAGGAACATTCAGTACTTC
CASSLLTFRNIQYF
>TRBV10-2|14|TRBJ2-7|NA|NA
TGCGCCAGCAGTGAGTCCCTAGGCCCCTACGAGCAGTACTTC
CASSESLGPYEQYF
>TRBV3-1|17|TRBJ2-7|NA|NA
TGTGCCAGCAGCCAAGTTGGCGGCGAGACAGAAGTATACGAGCAGTACTTC
CASSQVGGETEVYEQYF
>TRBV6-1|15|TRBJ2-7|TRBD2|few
TGTGCCAGCAGTGAAGGCGCGGGAGTGGCCTACGAGCAGTACTTC
CASSEGAGVAYEQYF
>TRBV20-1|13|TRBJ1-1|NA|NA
TGCAGTGCTAGACGAGGCGGGTACACTGAAGCTTTCTTT
CSARRGGYTEAFF
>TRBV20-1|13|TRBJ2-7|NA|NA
TGCAGTGCTAGAGTTGGCACCTTCTACGAGCAGTACTTC
CSARVGTFYEQYF